Listed here are 14 T cell receptor beta chains from one sample, sequenced in a study of blood T cell repertoires in COVID-19. Repertoires were generated with immunoSEQ multiplex PCR, while TCRdb's copy carries only in-frame clones and drops some. The repertoire holds 450,000 to 500,000 clones, about nine tenths seen once, with around 0.7% in the top ten. What was sequenced was PBMCs or T cells enriched from blood (not recorded which). These receptor sequences come from a woman aged 18-29 years who had recovered from COVID-19.

The chain carries TRBV6-5 and TRBJ1-2; D may be TRBD1 (5 bases). V shed 1 base and J shed 2 bases, with 14 bases lying between them. The CDR3 is 16 residues long. Germline lookup yields CDR1 MNHEY and CDR2 SVGAGI. The CDR3, as DNA: TGTGCCAGCAGTTACTATGAGCCAGGGCCAAACTATGGCTACACCTTC. Protein product: CASSYYEPGPNYGYTF.

The CDR3 is CASITGGSLNTEAFF. The CDR3 DNA sequence: TGTGCCAGCATCACAGGGGGCTCTTTGAACACTGAAGCTTTCTTT. The V call is TRBV2, the J call TRBJ1-1; 9 nucleotides align to TRBD1. J gave up 0 bases and V 7 bases, and 6 bases lay outside the gene matches. CDR3 length: 15 amino acids. Germline loops: CDR1 SNHLY, CDR2 FYNNEI.

This clone showed up just a few times. This chain uses TRBV29-1 with TRBJ2-5; D might be TRBD2 (7 bases). Germline V gene data show CDR1 as SQVTM and CDR2 as ANQGSEA. CDR3 size: 12 residues. Trimming removed 8 bases at V and 4 bases at J, with 14 bases between. CDR3 bases: TGCAGCCTGGGGGGGCTCCGAGAGACCCAGTACTTC. Translated: CSLGGLRETQYF.

The rearrangement uses TRBV28 and TRBJ2-3; tentatively, D is TRBD1 (6 bases). This CDR3 spans 16 amino acids. V was trimmed by 2 bases and J by 4 bases, leaving 16 bases between them. Germline V gives CDR1 MDHEN, CDR2 SYDVKM. For the CDR3, the DNA is TGTGCCAGCAGTTTAGGGCTAGCAGGGGCGCCAGATACGCAGTATTTT. Its protein product is CASSLGLAGAPDTQYF.

Comments on this clone: Germline is not matched at one junction end, which may reflect a read error. This sequence joins TRBV19 and TRBJ2-3; 8 bases fit TRBD2. This CDR3 comprises 16 residues. CDR1 is LNHDA and CDR2 is SQIVND in the germline V gene (reference sequence). The CDR3 bases are TGTGCCAGTAGTATCAGTAGCGGGGAACGCACAAATACGCAGTATTTT. It specifies CASSISSGERTNTQYF. The whole variable domain, remainder taken from reference TRBV19 and TRBJ2-3, is DGGITQSPKYLFRKEGQNVTLSCEQNLNHDAMYWYRQDPGQGLRLIYYSQIVNDFQKGDIAEGYSVSREKKESFPLTVTSAQKNPTAFYLCASSISSGERTNTQYFGPGTRLTVL.

This rearrangement joins TRBV3-1 (or the pseudogene TRBV3-2) to TRBJ1-1, with D uncertain. There are 15 residues in the CDR3. Germline V gives CDR1 LGHDT, CDR2 YNNKEL (reference sequence). The V end lost 0 bases, the J end lost 3 bases, and 11 bases lay between the germline ends. CDR3 residues: CASSQDGGFDTEAFF. CDR3 bases: TGTGCCAGCAGCCAAGACGGAGGTTTTGACACTGAAGCTTTCTTT.

The sample holds one count of this clone. The chain has TRBV28 and TRBJ2-1, with 7 bases that match TRBD1. The V and J ends lost 7 bases and 3 bases, in that order; junction bases with no gene match: 6. Germline V lookup: CDR1 MDHEN, CDR2 SYDVKM. The CDR3 sequence is 14 residues long. The DNA of the CDR3 is TGTGCCAGCATTCGAGGGGGCTTCTACAATGAGCAGTTCTTC. Translation: CASIRGGFYNEQFF.

The gene calls are TRBV5-8 and TRBJ2-6; 8 bases are shared with TRBD1. Germline CDR1 is SGHTS and CDR2 is YDEGEE. V dropped 2 bases and J dropped 7; count of bases not matched to a gene: 5. The CDR3 is 15 amino acids. CDR3 loop: CASSFGTGGANVLTF. CDR3 sequence (DNA): TGTGCCAGCAGCTTTGGCACAGGGGGAGCCAACGTCCTGACTTTC.

The genes are TRBV6-6 and TRBJ1-3; 9 bases match TRBD1. Trimming removed 4 bases from V and 4 bases from J; junction bases left unmatched: 8. The CDR3 runs 16 residues. Germline CDR1 and CDR2: MNHNY and SVGAGI (reference sequence). CDR3 coding DNA: TGTGCCAGCAGTTCCCTAGGGGGACAGGGAGGAAACACCATATATTTT. It is translated as CASSSLGGQGGNTIYF.

This chain links TRBV6-1 with TRBJ1-5; 8 nucleotides line up with TRBD1. Trimming at V came to 1 base and at J to 1 base, leaving 0 bases not matched to a gene. The CDR3 covers 15 residues. In germline, CDR1 is MNHNS, CDR2 SASEGT. CDR3 residues: CASSEGTGSNQPQHF. CDR3 coding DNA: TGTGCCAGCAGTGAAGGGACAGGGAGCAATCAGCCCCAGCATTTT.

This chain links TRBV6-6 with TRBJ1-5; D is unclear. Between the trimmed V and J ends, which lost 2 bases and 7 bases, there was a span of 18 bases. CDR3 length: 16 amino acids. Germline CDR1 is MNHNY and CDR2 is SVGAGI (reference sequence). Here the CDR3 reads CASSYPGEGMGQPQHF. CDR3 coding DNA: TGTGCCAGCAGTTACCCCGGGGAGGGCATGGGCCAGCCCCAGCATTTT.

This rearrangement joins TRBV19 to TRBJ1-1, with 7 bases identical to TRBD1. Trimming removed 5 bases from V and 0 bases from J; junction bases left unmatched: 12. The length of the CDR3 is 17 residues. Per the germline V gene, CDR1 is LNHDA and CDR2 is SQIVND (reference sequence). CDR3 in amino acids: CASSPGGPGQMNTEAFF. As DNA, the CDR3 is TGTGCCAGTAGTCCCGGAGGACCGGGACAGATGAACACTGAAGCTTTCTTT.

This clone was observed a single time. The J gene is TRBJ2-7, the V gene TRBV2; TRBD1 agrees at 9 bases. This CDR3 comprises 13 residues. Germline trimming cut 4 bases from V and 8 bases from J; bases unmatched to any gene: 6. The germline V gene encodes CDR1 SNHLY and CDR2 FYNNEI. This CDR3 reads CASSASQGAKQYF. The CDR3 nucleotides are TGTGCCAGCAGTGCCTCACAGGGGGCGAAGCAGTACTTC.

This chain joins TRBV7-9 and TRBJ1-2, with D maybe TRBD1 (6 bases). This CDR3 comprises 15 residues. The V and J ends lost 0 bases and 2 bases respectively, with 10 bases between them. The germline gives CDR1 SEHNR, CDR2 FQNEAQ (reference sequence). In DNA, the CDR3 is TGTGCCAGCAGCTTAGCCGCAACAGGGAACTATGGCTACACCTTC. Protein: CASSLAATGNYGYTF.